One and the same sample provided the 9 T cell receptor beta chains below, sequenced in a study of shared clonotypes between healthy human individuals. TCRdb's table, derived via immunoSEQ multiplex PCR, lists solely in-frame clones and lacks some. The data contain approximately 2.5 million clones, 80% to 95% of them seen just once; the ten biggest clones take up 0.36%. Sequencing was carried out using naive CD4+ T cells from PBMCs. Subset noted: CD45RA+ positively selected. These receptors originate from a man between 18 and 29 years old in good health. Some clones in this sample may be carry-over from other donors' samples.

The chain carries TRBV27 and TRBJ2-7, with a possible D match to TRBD2 (5 bases). Trimming shortened V by 10 bases and J by 0 bases, and 10 bases separated the two germline ends. The CDR3 sequence is 12 residues long. The germline V gene has CDR1 MNHEY and CDR2 SMNVEV (reference sequence). CDR3 sequence (DNA): TGTGCCAAGACTACAGCCTCCTACGAGCAGTACTTC. Its translation: CAKTTASYEQYF.

CDR3 DNA sequence: TGTGCCAGCAGCTTAGGGTTTAGAGGGGACTCTAGCACAGATACGCAGTATTTT. Protein: CASSLGFRGDSSTDTQYF. The J gene is TRBJ2-3, the V gene TRBV7-8; D is perhaps TRBD2 (6 bases). Trimming removed 1 base from V and 0 bases from J, with 17 bases in between. CDR3 length: 18 amino acids. The germline V gene has CDR1 SGHVS and CDR2 FQNEAQ.

The V call is TRBV2, the J call TRBJ2-3; 8 bases fit TRBD1. Germline CDR1 is SNHLY and CDR2 is FYNNEI. With 6 bases clipped from V and 4 bases from J, the junction kept 9 bases outside the gene matches. CDR3 length: 15 amino acids. CDR3 DNA sequence: TGTGCCAGCAGCTCGCCAGCAGGGGGCGCAGATACGCAGTATTTT. It translates to CASSSPAGGADTQYF.

The V and J genes are TRBV15 and TRBJ2-5; 11 nucleotides agree with TRBD2. V shed 1 base, J shed 0 bases, and the junction held 7 bases outside the gene matches. The CDR3 covers 18 residues. Germline-derived CDR1 and CDR2 are LNHNV and YYDKDF (reference sequence). The CDR3 region is CATSRASPSGRYQETQYF. The CDR3 region has the DNA TGTGCCACCAGCAGAGCCTCCCCTAGCGGGAGGTACCAAGAGACCCAGTACTTC.

This clone has only one observation. The rearrangement uses TRBV5-1 and TRBJ2-5; 11 bases agree with TRBD2. The CDR3 has 16 residues. V lost 4 bases and J lost 5; bases outside the gene matches: 10. The V gene's germline CDR1 is SGHRS and CDR2 YFSETQ. The CDR3 region is CASSPASGRPGETQYF. The DNA of the CDR3 is TGCGCCAGCAGCCCAGCTAGCGGGAGGCCCGGGGAGACCCAGTACTTC.

V and J are TRBV5-1 and TRBJ1-5; TRBD1 might be the D (6 bases). The ends were cut back, 4 bases at V and 7 bases at J, with 18 bases in the middle. CDR1 and CDR2 (germline): SGHRS, YFSETQ. This CDR3 has 15 residues. The CDR3: CASSPLGGGGQPQHF. For the CDR3, the DNA is TGCGCCAGCAGCCCTCTCGGTGGGGGCGGGCAGCCCCAGCATTTT. Together with reference TRBV5-1 and TRBJ1-5, the CDR3 gives the full variable domain: KAGVTQTPRYLIKTRGQQVTLSCSPISGHRSVSWYQQTPGQGLQFLFEYFSETQRNKGNFPGRFSGRQFSNSRSEMNVSTLELGDSALYLCASSPLGGGGQPQHFGDGTRLSIL.

This chain connects TRBV9 to TRBJ2-4; 9 bases match TRBD1. V trimming: 4 bases; J trimming: 12 bases; junction bases outside the gene matches: 8. The CDR3 length is 13 residues. Germline-derived CDR1 and CDR2 are SGDLS and YYNGEE. CDR3 in amino acids: CASSPGRGQGQYF. The CDR3 bases are TGTGCCAGCAGCCCCGGTAGGGGACAGGGTCAGTACTTC. Together with reference TRBV9 and TRBJ2-4, the CDR3 gives the full variable domain: DSGVTQTPKHLITATGQRVTLRCSPRSGDLSVYWYQQSLDQGLQFLIQYYNGEERAKGNILERFSAQQFPDLHSELNLSSLELGDSALYFCASSPGRGQGQYFGAGTRLSVL.

The rearrangement links TRBV10-3 to TRBJ1-4; D is possibly TRBD1 (6 bases). The germline V and J ends were trimmed by 6 bases and 11 bases, with 16 bases remaining between them. Germline V lookup: CDR1 ENHRY, CDR2 SYGVKD. There are 13 residues in the CDR3. CDR3 bases: TGTGCCATCAGCAGAGGACCAGGGGAGAAACTGTTTTTT. Amino acids: CAISRGPGEKLFF.

This chain joins TRBV18 and TRBJ2-5; D is perhaps TRBD1 (6 bases). There are 14 residues in the CDR3. The V and J ends lost 4 bases and 4 bases respectively, with 13 bases between them. The germline gives CDR1 KGHSH, CDR2 LQKENI. The CDR3 coding sequence is TGTGCCAGCTCACTCCAGGGGAAGAGAGAGACCCAGTACTTC. Its protein is CASSLQGKRETQYF.